This T cell receptor (beta chain) was sequenced for a study of CD8 T cells in ankylosing spondylitis. V was clipped by 4 bases and J by 6 bases, with 7 bases between them. In germline, CDR1 is SGHTA, CDR2 FQGNSA. CDR3 length: 11 amino acids. TCRdb ran MiXCR on the 5' RACE reads and lists one entry per CDR3 protein. The repertoire holds roughly 100,000 distinct CDR3 sequences, 8% to 10% seen once, with nearly 10% in the top ten. This clonotype was counted many times. The antigen is undetermined. Study-wide results and caveats: Past studies reported some motif variants in reactive arthritis synovial fluid and blood. Characteristic, it appeared, of ankylosing spondylitis blood was a TCR beta motif of several highly homologous variants. According to the report, clones linked to the disease were significantly enriched in matched synovial fluid samples taken from ankylosing spondylitis patients. Disease-linked clones, CD8+, were relatively rare in peripheral blood.

The chain carries TRBV7-2 and TRBJ2-7, with D unclear. Sequenced input: blood, either unsorted or a sorted T cell fraction (not recorded which). The sequence derives from a male donor with ankylosing spondylitis or in good health (not recorded which). The CDR3 DNA follows: TGTGCCAGCAGCTCGTATAGCGAGCAGTACTTC. Translating gives CASSSYSEQYF.